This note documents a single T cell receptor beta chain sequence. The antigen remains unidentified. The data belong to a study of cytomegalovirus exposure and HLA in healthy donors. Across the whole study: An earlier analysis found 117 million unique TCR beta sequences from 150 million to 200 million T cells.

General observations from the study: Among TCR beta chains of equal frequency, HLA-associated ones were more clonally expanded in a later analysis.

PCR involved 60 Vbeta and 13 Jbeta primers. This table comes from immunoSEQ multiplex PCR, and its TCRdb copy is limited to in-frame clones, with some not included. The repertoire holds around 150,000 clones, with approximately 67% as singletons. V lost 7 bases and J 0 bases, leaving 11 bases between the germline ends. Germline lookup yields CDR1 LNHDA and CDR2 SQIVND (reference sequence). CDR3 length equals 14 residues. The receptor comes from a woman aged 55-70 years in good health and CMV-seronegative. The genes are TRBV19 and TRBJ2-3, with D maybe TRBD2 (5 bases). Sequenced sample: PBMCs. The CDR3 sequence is CASKDSSSTDTQYF. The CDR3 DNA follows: TGTGCCAGTAAGGACTCTTCTAGCACAGATACGCAGTATTTT.